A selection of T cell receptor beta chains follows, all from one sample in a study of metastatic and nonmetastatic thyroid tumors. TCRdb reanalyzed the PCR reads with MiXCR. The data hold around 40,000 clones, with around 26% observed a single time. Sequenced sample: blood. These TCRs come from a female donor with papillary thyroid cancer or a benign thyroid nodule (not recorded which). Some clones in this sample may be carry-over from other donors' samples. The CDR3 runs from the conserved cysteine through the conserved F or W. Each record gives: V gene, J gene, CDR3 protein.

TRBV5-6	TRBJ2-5	CASSLGGTGDGETQYF
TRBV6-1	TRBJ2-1	CASSPRGYEQFF
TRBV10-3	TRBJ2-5	CATRGGGWETQYF
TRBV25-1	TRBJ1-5	CASSPGGPNQPQHF
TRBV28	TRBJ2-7	CATGSFSYEQYF
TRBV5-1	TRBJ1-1	CASSTTGGTEAFF
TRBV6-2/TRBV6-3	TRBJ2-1	CASSYSGALGQVNNEQFF
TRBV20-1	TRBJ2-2	CSARGVANTGELFF
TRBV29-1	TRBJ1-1	CSVVQTTTEAFF
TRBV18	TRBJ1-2	CASSPAGRLYGYTF
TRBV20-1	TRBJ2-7	CSANDLAPYEQYF
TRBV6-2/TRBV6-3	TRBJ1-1	CASSYSIPTGTEAFF
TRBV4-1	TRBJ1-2	CASSQDTGYGYTF
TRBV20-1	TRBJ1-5	CSAIGSNQPQHF
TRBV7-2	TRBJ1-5	CASSPRFGNQPQHF
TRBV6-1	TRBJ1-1	CASSRGVGTEAFF
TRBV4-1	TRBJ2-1	CASGQDRGLGHHEQFF
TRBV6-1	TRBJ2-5	CASVRVFSGVETQYF
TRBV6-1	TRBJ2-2	CASTSIRQGNTGELFF
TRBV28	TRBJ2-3	CAGVPRALTEPIWSTDTQYF
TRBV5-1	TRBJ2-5	CASSLGSSGREETQYF
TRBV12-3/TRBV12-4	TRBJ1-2	CASSRQASLGYTF
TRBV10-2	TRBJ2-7	CASSVAPQHGGYEQYF
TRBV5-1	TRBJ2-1	CASSLRGSYSYNEQFF
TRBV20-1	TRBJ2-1	CSASAWEGGLSSYNEQFF
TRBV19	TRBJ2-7	CASSILAGAPYEQYF
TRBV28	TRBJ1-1	CASSVPGQGHTEAFF
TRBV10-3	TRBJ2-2	CAISAGSSGTGELFF
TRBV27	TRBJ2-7	CASSGRQGYEQYF
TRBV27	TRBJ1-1	CASSPGQYTEAFF
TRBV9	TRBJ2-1	CASSLSGGYYNEQFF
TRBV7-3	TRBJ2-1	CASSRQGGRDSEQFF
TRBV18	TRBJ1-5	CASSVGGGQPQHF
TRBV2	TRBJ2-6	CASSVALPGANVLTF
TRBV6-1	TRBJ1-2	CASSEVDREGGYTF
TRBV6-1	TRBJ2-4	CASSSHVVAKNIQYF
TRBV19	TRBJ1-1	CASSFKTGGSVQAFF
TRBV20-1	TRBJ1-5	CSAQTGGTQPQHF
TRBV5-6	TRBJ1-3	CASSRGRLSGNTIYF
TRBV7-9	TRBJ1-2	CASSQSGPAHGYTF
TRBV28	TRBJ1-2	CASSSGGGLSYTF
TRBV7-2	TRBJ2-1	CASSLETGKKFF
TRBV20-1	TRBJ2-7	CSARATHKTYEQYF
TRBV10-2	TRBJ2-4	CASTPTGTLDIQYF
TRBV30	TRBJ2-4	CAWSEAESTIQYF
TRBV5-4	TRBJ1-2	CASSPGRSYGYTF
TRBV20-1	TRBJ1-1	CSAWDSLNTEAFF
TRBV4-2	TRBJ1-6	CASSPEGWDYENSPLHF
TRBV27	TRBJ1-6	CATQGKGFYLHF
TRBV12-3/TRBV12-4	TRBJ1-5	CASSTWGQPQHF